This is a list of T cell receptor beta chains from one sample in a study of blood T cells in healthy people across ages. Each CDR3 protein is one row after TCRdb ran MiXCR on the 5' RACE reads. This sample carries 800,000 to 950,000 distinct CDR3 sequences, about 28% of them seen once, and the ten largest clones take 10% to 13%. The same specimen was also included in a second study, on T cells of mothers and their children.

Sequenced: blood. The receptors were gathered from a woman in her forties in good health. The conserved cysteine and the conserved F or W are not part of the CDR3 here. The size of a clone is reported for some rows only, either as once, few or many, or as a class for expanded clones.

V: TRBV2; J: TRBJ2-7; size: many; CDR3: ASSEGSHEQY
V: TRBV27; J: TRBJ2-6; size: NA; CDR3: ASSSRSERRGANVLT
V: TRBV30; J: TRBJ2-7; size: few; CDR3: AWRRGTEQY
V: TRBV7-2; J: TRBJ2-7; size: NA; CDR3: ASSRDKLEQY
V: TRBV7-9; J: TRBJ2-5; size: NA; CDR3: ASSHAGAEGTQY
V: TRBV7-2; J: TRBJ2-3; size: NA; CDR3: ASSLGAAADTQY
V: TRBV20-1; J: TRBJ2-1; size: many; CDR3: SAEMVTEWATYYNEQF
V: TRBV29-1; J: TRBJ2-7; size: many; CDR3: SGLKGSSYEQY
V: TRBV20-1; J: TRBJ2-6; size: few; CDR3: SATRQGYSGANVLT
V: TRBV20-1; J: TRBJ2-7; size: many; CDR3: SAAGGGTSYEQY
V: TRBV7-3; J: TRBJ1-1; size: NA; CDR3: ASSSGREGGTEAF
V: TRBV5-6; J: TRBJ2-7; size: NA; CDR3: ASSLDTSSYEQY
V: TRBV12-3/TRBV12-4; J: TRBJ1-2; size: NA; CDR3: ASRISPRGGYT
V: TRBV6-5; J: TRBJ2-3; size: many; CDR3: ASSYSQGTDTQY
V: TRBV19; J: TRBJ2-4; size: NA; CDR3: ASSIGMGRPAKNIQY
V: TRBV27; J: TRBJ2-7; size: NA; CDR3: ASSFSDRVYEQY
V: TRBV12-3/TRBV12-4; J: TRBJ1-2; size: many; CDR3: ASSTGQGASGYT
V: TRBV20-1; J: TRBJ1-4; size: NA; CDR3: SASSGFRATNEKLF
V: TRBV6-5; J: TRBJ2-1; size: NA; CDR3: ASRSGGGGVYNEQF
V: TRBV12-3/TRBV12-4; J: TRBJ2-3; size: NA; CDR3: ASSLDETGSADAQY
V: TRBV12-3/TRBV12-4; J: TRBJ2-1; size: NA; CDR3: ASRPPGLGGNEQF
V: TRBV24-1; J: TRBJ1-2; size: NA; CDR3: ATSDSRLGDYGYT
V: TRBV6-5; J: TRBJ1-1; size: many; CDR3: ASSSPGQMNTEAF
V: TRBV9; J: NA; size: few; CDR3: ASSPNQGSLFAEQY
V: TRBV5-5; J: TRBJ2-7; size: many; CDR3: ASSLVLGSYEQY
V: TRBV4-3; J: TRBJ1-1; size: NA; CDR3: ASSQEGMNTEAF